One and the same sample provided the 11 T cell receptor beta chains below, sequenced in a study of cytomegalovirus exposure and HLA in healthy donors. Primers for the PCR totalled 60 Vbeta and 13 Jbeta. Profiling relied on immunoSEQ multiplex PCR, and the TCRdb table lists in-frame clones only, not all of them. The table lists 90,000 to 150,000 clones, roughly 77% of them singletons, with about 1.8% in the top ten. Source material: PBMCs. Receptors originate from a man aged 35-49 years in good health and CMV-seronegative.

The chain employs TRBV19 and TRBJ2-1, with D possibly TRBD2 on 6 matching bases. Germline assignment: CDR1 LNHDA and CDR2 SQIVND (reference sequence). The CDR3 spans 15 residues. With 6 bases removed from V and 4 bases from J, the gap between germline ends came to 16 bases. The CDR3 DNA sequence: TGTGCCAGTAGAACTCTAGCGACAAGATACAATGAGCAGTTCTTC. Translated: CASRTLATRYNEQFF. Variable domain in full (rest from reference TRBV19 and TRBJ2-1): DGGITQSPKYLFRKEGQNVTLSCEQNLNHDAMYWYRQDPGQGLRLIYYSQIVNDFQKGDIAEGYSVSREKKESFPLTVTSAQKNPTAFYLCASRTLATRYNEQFFGPGTRLTVL.

V usage is TRBV7-9 and J usage is TRBJ2-3; D gene ambiguous. V was cut by 2 bases and J by 5 bases, with 11 bases left in between. The CDR3 covers 14 residues. Per the germline V gene, CDR1 is SEHNR and CDR2 is FQNEAQ (reference sequence). CDR3 loop: CASSLSQNRDTQYF. CDR3 coding DNA: TGTGCCAGCAGCTTATCCCAGAACCGAGATACGCAGTATTTT.

The chain couples TRBV15 to TRBJ2-7; 10 nucleotides line up with TRBD1. V was clipped by 4 bases and J by 4 bases; unmatched bases: 10. The CDR3 contains 16 residues. The V gene's germline CDR1 is LNHNV and CDR2 YYDKDF (reference sequence). CDR3 sequence: CATSMGPDRGWYEQYF. The CDR3 bases are TGTGCCACCAGCATGGGACCGGACAGGGGGTGGTACGAGCAGTACTTC.

As to this clone: At one of its ends the junction is not consistent with the germline gene, which may arise from a read error. The chain employs TRBV11-2 and TRBJ2-1; maybe TRBD2 (6 bases). Germline V gene lookup returns CDR1 SGHAT and CDR2 FQNNGV. CDR3 length: 14 residues. The CDR3 DNA is TGTACCAGCAGCGCGAGAAGCCGGGAGAATGAGCAGTTCTTC. Translating it yields CTSSARSRENEQFF.

The rearrangement uses TRBV27 and TRBJ1-6; a weak D match, TRBD1 (5 bases). The V gene lost 0 bases and the J gene lost 7 bases, with 13 bases spanning the gap. Germline assignment: CDR1 MNHEY and CDR2 SMNVEV (reference sequence). CDR3 length equals 16 residues. CDR3 loop: CASSLSPDRRNSPLHF. CDR3 sequence (DNA): TGTGCCAGCAGTTTATCCCCAGACAGAAGAAATTCACCCCTCCACTTT.

This sequence joins TRBV14 and TRBJ2-5, with 7 bases identical to TRBD2. The CDR3 loop spans 14 amino acids. The V and J ends lost 1 base and 1 base, in that order; junction bases with no gene match: 0. Germline V gene lookup returns CDR1 SGHDN and CDR2 FVKESK. The CDR3 nucleotides are TGTGCCAGCAGCCAAGCTAGCGGCCAAGAGACCCAGTACTTC. Translation: CASSQASGQETQYF.

This clone appeared a few times. The chain has TRBV25-1 and TRBJ1-3; no clear D gene. V was cut by 2 bases and J by 0 bases, with 11 bases left in between. The CDR3 length is 16 residues. The germline V gene has CDR1 MGHDK and CDR2 SYGVNS. The CDR3 here is CASSERPPGSGNTIYF. The CDR3 region has the DNA TGTGCCAGCAGTGAAAGGCCCCCGGGCTCTGGAAACACCATATATTTT.

This clone came up a few times. V and J are TRBV5-4 and TRBJ2-2; D remains ambiguous. This CDR3 is 13 amino acids long. Germline values: CDR1 SGHNT, CDR2 YYREEE (reference sequence). The V and J ends lost 2 bases and 6 bases respectively, with 8 bases between them. CDR3 bases: TGTGCCAGCAGCTTCGACATGTCCGGGGAGCTGTTTTTT. Amino acids: CASSFDMSGELFF.

The chain carries TRBV5-6 and TRBJ2-2, with D uncertain. This CDR3 spans 13 amino acids. Per the germline V gene, CDR1 is SGHDT and CDR2 is YYEEEE. V gave up 4 bases and J gave up 4 bases, with 8 bases separating them. CDR3 sequence reads: CASSVDRTGELFF. CDR3 nucleotide sequence: TGTGCCAGCAGCGTAGATCGCACCGGGGAGCTGTTTTTT. Looking up the rest from reference TRBV5-6 and TRBJ2-2 gives the full variable domain: DAGVTQSPTHLIKTRGQQVTLRCSPKSGHDTVSWYQQALGQGPQFIFQYYEEEERQRGNFPDRFSGHQFPNYSSELNVNALLLGDSALYLCASSVDRTGELFFGEGSRLTVL.

This clone was counted once. The rearrangement uses TRBV5-4 and TRBJ2-3; the match to TRBD2 covers 10 bases. The CDR3 contains 16 residues. Trimming at V came to 1 base and at J to 3 bases, leaving 5 bases not matched to a gene. CDR1 is SGHNT and CDR2 is YYREEE in the germline V gene (reference sequence). DNA of the CDR3: TGTGCCAGCAGCTTGTTAACTAGCGGGACGACAGATACGCAGTATTTT. Translating gives CASSLLTSGTTDTQYF.

This rearrangement joins TRBV4-2 to TRBJ2-1, with D perhaps matching TRBD2 (6 bases). Trimming removed 0 bases at V and 1 base at J, with 13 bases between. CDR3 length: 17 residues. CDR1 is LGHNA, CDR2 YNFKEQ, per germline. CDR3 DNA sequence: TGTGCCAGCAGCCAAGATGGAGCGGGTGGATCCTACAATGAGCAGTTCTTC. Translating it yields CASSQDGAGGSYNEQFF.